The 7 T cell receptor beta chains below come from one sample, sequenced in a study of blood T cell repertoires in COVID-19. The data were produced by immunoSEQ multiplex PCR, yet TCRdb's version contains in-frame clones alone and is incomplete. The profile covers a few hundred thousand clones, with 90% appearing a single time and over 12% taken by the ten largest. Sequenced material: PBMCs or T cells enriched from blood (not recorded which). The receptors stem from a man aged 25 to 40 who had been exposed to COVID-19.

This clone appeared once. The V gene is TRBV2, the J gene TRBJ1-2, with a possible D match to TRBD1 (5 bases). The V gene lost 4 bases and the J gene lost 2 bases, with 8 bases spanning the gap. Germline CDR1 is SNHLY and CDR2 is FYNNEI. The CDR3 consists of 13 residues. The CDR3 loop is CASSGTPNYGYTF. The CDR3, as DNA: TGTGCCAGCAGTGGGACACCGAACTATGGCTACACCTTC.

V is TRBV27 and J is TRBJ1-4; no clear D gene. The V gene's germline CDR1 is MNHEY and CDR2 SMNVEV (reference sequence). This CDR3 has 13 amino acids. V was shortened by 6 bases and J by 5 bases, with 10 bases between the two germline ends. The CDR3 DNA reads as TGTGCCAGCAGGCGGGTATCCAATGAAAAACTGTTTTTT. Translating gives CASRRVSNEKLFF.

The V and J genes are TRBV24-1 and TRBJ1-1; 10 nucleotides agree with TRBD1. Germline lookup yields CDR1 KGHDR and CDR2 SFDVKD. There are 14 residues in the CDR3. CDR3 loop: CGTMGDRGSPEAFF. Written as DNA, the CDR3 is TGTGGAACTATGGGGGACAGGGGCAGCCCTGAAGCTTTCTTT.

This clone has just one count. This chain connects TRBV11-2 to TRBJ2-7; 8 positions agree with TRBD2. Germline V gives CDR1 SGHAT, CDR2 FQNNGV. This CDR3 comprises 13 residues. V shed 6 bases, J shed 2 bases, and the junction held 3 bases outside the gene matches. The CDR3 DNA reads TGTGCCAGCAGTCCGGGACTAGCCTACGAGCAGTACTTC. It codes for CASSPGLAYEQYF.

The chain links TRBV2 to TRBJ1-2; TRBD1 matches at 12 bases. The CDR3 totals 17 residues. Germline assignment: CDR1 SNHLY and CDR2 FYNNEI. J gave up 4 bases and V 5 bases, and 11 bases lay outside the gene matches. This CDR3 is CASSPGTGGPMIYGYTF. CDR3 in DNA: TGTGCCAGCAGTCCAGGGACAGGGGGCCCTATGATCTATGGCTACACCTTC.

This chain uses TRBV10-2 with TRBJ1-2; TRBD1 aligns across 7 bases. The CDR3 has 16 amino acids. J gave up 8 bases and V 5 bases, and 17 bases lay outside the gene matches. The germline V gene has CDR1 WSHSY and CDR2 SAAADI. The CDR3, as DNA: TGCGCCAGCAGTCCGGACAGGAGGGGGTCGCCGCGGGGCTACACCTTC. Residues: CASSPDRRGSPRGYTF.

This chain uses TRBV6-5 with TRBJ2-7, with 10 bases aligning to TRBD1. The V segment lost 11 bases and the J segment 6 bases; nucleotides outside the gene matches: 13. The CDR3 extends over 14 amino acids. CDR1 MNHEY and CDR2 SVGAGI come from the germline V gene. CDR3 bases: TGTGCCGTACAACCGGGACAGGGGTTTGTCGAGCAGTACTTC. Translated, it gives CAVQPGQGFVEQYF.